A selection of T cell receptor beta chains follows, all from one sample in a study of cytomegalovirus exposure and HLA in healthy donors. Using immunoSEQ multiplex PCR, the repertoire was profiled, and TCRdb retains in-frame clones only, with some absent. The data contain approximately 92,000 clones, approximately 84% of them seen just once; the ten biggest clones take up roughly 1.2%. Sequencing was performed on PBMCs. These receptors were taken from a girl aged 2 to 9 in good health and CMV-seropositive. CDR3s include the opening cysteine and the closing phenylalanine or tryptophan. Each record gives: D gene, CDR3 length, clone size, J gene, V gene, CDR3 protein, CDR3 DNA. D genes are given only for firm matches. Only some rows state a clone size, as once, few, many or a class for expanded clones.

D: .; length: 13; size: .; J: TRBJ1-2; V: TRBV5-6; CDR3: CASSSNPNYGYTF; DNA: TGTGCCAGCAGCTCCAATCCTAACTATGGCTACACCTTC
D: .; length: 18; size: .; J: TRBJ1-5; V: TRBV7-9; CDR3: CASSSDGWGEEWNQPQHF; DNA: TGTGCCAGCAGCTCGGATGGATGGGGGGAAGAATGGAATCAGCCCCAGCATTTT
D: .; length: 12; size: .; J: TRBJ2-2; V: TRBV27; CDR3: CASSFSYGELFF; DNA: TGTGCCAGCAGTTTCAGTTACGGGGAGCTGTTTTTT
D: .; length: 17; size: few; J: TRBJ2-6; V: TRBV10-3; CDR3: CAISESPGSSGANVLTF; DNA: TGTGCCATCAGTGAGTCTCCGGGTTCCTCTGGGGCCAACGTCCTGACTTTC
D: .; length: 15; size: .; J: TRBJ1-5; V: TRBV5-5; CDR3: CASSLEGVSNQPQHF; DNA: TGTGCCAGCAGCTTGGAGGGGGTGAGCAATCAGCCCCAGCATTTT
D: .; length: 14; size: .; J: TRBJ1-6; V: TRBV6-6; CDR3: CASSPSGLNSPLHF; DNA: TGTGCCAGCAGTCCTTCAGGTCTTAATTCACCCCTCCACTTT
D: TRBD2; length: 15; size: .; J: TRBJ2-1; V: TRBV9; CDR3: CASSVDSGGYNEQFF; DNA: TGTGCCAGCAGCGTAGATAGCGGGGGTTACAATGAGCAGTTCTTC
D: .; length: 14; size: few; J: TRBJ2-7; V: TRBV7-2; CDR3: CASSLHSGPYEQYF; DNA: TGTGCCAGCAGCTTACATAGCGGACCCTACGAGCAGTACTTC
D: .; length: 14; size: .; J: TRBJ2-7; V: TRBV29-1; CDR3: CSVETRSADYEQYF; DNA: TGCAGCGTTGAAACCCGTTCCGCGGACTACGAGCAGTACTTC
D: TRBD1; length: 17; size: .; J: TRBJ2-7; V: TRBV4-3; CDR3: CASSLYSSGQGKGEQYF; DNA: TGCGCCAGCAGCTTATACTCGTCGGGACAGGGAAAAGGGGAGCAGTACTTC
D: .; length: 14; size: few; J: TRBJ2-2; V: TRBV25-1; CDR3: CASSGSWGSGELFF; DNA: TGTGCCAGCAGTGGTTCTTGGGGCTCCGGGGAGCTGTTTTTT
D: .; length: 14; size: .; J: TRBJ1-5; V: TRBV15; CDR3: CATSRATGRQPQHF; DNA: TGTGCCACCAGCAGAGCTACGGGTCGGCAGCCCCAGCATTTT
D: TRBD1; length: 13; size: .; J: TRBJ2-5; V: TRBV6-1; CDR3: CASSVTGGKTQYF; DNA: TGTGCCAGCAGTGTTACAGGGGGGAAGACCCAGTACTTC
D: .; length: 14; size: .; J: TRBJ1-2; V: TRBV4-3; CDR3: CASSPGQSYYGYTF; DNA: TGCGCCAGCAGCCCTGGCCAGTCCTACTATGGCTACACCTTC
D: TRBD2; length: 19; size: .; J: TRBJ2-3; V: TRBV10-3; CDR3: CAINPGTSGRGALTDTQYF; DNA: TGTGCCATCAATCCGGGGACTAGCGGGAGGGGGGCTTTGACAGATACGCAGTATTTT